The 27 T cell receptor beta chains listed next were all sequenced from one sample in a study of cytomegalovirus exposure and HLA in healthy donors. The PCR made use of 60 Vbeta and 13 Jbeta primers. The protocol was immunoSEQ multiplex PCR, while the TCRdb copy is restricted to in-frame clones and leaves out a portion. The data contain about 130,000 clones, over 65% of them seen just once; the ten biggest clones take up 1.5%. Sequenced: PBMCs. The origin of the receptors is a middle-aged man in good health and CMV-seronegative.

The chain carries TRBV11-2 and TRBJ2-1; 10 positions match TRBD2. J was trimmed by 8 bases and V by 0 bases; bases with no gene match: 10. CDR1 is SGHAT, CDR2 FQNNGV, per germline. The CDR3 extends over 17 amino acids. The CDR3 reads CASSLDFVASGGDEQFF. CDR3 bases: TGTGCCAGCAGCTTAGATTTCGTAGCTAGCGGGGGCGATGAGCAGTTCTTC.

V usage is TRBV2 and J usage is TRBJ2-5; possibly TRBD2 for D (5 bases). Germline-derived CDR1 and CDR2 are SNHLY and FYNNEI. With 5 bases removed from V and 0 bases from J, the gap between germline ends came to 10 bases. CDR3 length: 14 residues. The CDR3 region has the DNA TGTGCCAGCAGTCGAGACTATAACCAAGAGACCCAGTACTTC. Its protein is CASSRDYNQETQYF.

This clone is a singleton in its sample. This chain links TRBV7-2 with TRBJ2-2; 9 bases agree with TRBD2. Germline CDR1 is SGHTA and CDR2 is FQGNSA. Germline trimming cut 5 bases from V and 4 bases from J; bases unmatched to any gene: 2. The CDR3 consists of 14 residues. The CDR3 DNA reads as TGTGCCAGCAGCCCGACTAGCGGCACCGGGGAGCTGTTTTTT. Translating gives CASSPTSGTGELFF.

Here the CDR3 DNA reads TGTGCCAGCAGCTTGGTGGGAGTTTATAATTCACCCCTCCACTTT. This translates into CASSLVGVYNSPLHF. The chain links TRBV5-6 to TRBJ1-6; D remains unclear. Trimming cost V 0 bases and J 4 bases, with 8 bases left between them. The CDR3 totals 15 residues. Germline lookup yields CDR1 SGHDT and CDR2 YYEEEE.

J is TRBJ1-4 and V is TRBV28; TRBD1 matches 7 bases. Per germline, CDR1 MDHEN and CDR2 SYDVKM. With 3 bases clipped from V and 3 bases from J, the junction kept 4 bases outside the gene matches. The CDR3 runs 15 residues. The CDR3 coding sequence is TGTGCCAGCAGTTTTGGCAGGGGGGCTAATGAAAAACTGTTTTTT. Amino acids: CASSFGRGANEKLFF.

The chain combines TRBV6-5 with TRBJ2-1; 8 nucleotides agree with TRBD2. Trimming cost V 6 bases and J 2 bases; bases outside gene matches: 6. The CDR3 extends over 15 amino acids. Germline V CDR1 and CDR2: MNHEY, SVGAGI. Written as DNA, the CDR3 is TGTGCCAGCAGCCCGAGCGGGAGTGCCTACAATGAGCAGTTCTTC. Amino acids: CASSPSGSAYNEQFF.

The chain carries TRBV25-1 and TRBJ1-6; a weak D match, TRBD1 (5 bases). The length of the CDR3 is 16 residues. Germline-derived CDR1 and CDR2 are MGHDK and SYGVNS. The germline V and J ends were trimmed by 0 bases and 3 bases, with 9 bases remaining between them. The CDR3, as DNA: TGTGCCAGCAGTGAATATCCGACAGTCTATAATTCACCCCTCCACTTT. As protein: CASSEYPTVYNSPLHF.

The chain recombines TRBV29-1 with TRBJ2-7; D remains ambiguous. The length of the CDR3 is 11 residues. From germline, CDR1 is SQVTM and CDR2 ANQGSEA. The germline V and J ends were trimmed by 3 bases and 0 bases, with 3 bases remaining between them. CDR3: CSVEYSYEQYF. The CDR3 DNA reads TGCAGCGTTGAGTACTCCTACGAGCAGTACTTC.

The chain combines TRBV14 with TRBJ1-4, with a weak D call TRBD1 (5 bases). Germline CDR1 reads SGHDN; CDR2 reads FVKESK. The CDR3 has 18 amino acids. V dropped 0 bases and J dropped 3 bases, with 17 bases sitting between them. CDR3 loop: CASSQDTGGAGANEKLFF. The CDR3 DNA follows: TGTGCCAGCAGCCAAGATACGGGAGGGGCCGGGGCTAATGAAAAACTGTTTTTT.

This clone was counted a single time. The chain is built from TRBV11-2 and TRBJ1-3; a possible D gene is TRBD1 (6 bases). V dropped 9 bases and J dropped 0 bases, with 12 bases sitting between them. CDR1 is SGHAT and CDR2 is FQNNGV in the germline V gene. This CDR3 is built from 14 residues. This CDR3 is CASTGLSSGNTIYF. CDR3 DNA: TGTGCCAGTACAGGGCTCTCCTCTGGAAACACCATATATTTT.

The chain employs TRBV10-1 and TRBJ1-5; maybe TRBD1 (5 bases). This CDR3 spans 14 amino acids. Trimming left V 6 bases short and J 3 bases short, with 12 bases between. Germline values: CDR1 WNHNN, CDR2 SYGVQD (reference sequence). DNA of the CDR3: TGCGCCAGCAGGGGCCGGGGACTCAATCAGCCCCAGCATTTT. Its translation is CASRGRGLNQPQHF.

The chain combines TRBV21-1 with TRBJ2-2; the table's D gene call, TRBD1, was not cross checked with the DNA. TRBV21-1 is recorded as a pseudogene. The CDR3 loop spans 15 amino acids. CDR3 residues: CASTEQGANTGELFF. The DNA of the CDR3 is TGTGCCAGCACCGAACAGGGGGCGAACACCGGGGAGCTGTTTTTT.

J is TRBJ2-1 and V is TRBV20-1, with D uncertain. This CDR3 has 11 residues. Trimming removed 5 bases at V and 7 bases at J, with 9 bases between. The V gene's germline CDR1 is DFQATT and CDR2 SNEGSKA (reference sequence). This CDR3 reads CSALSVNEQFF. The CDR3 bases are TGCAGTGCTTTGAGCGTGAATGAGCAGTTCTTC.

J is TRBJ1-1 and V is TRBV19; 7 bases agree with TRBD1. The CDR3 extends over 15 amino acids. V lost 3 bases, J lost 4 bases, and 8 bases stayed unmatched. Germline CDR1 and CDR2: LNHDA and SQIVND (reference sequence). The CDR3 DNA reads TGTGCCAGTAGTATCCAAACAGGGGTTTCCACTGAAGCTTTCTTT. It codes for CASSIQTGVSTEAFF. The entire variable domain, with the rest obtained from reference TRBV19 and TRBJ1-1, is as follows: DGGITQSPKYLFRKEGQNVTLSCEQNLNHDAMYWYRQDPGQGLRLIYYSQIVNDFQKGDIAEGYSVSREKKESFPLTVTSAQKNPTAFYLCASSIQTGVSTEAFFGQGTRLTVV.

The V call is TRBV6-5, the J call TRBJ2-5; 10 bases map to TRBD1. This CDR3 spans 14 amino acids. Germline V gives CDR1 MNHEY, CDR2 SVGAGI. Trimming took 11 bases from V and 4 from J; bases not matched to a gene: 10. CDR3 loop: CAVQTGGVGETQYF. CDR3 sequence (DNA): TGTGCCGTACAGACAGGGGGCGTAGGAGAGACCCAGTACTTC.

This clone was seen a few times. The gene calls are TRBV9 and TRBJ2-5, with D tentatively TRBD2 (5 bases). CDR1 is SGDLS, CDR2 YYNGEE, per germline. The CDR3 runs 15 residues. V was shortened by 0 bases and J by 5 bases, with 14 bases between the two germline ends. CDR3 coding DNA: TGTGCCAGCAGCGTAGTGCCGGGCTCGGGGGAGACCCAGTACTTC. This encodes CASSVVPGSGETQYF. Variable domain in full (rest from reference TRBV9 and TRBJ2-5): DSGVTQTPKHLITATGQRVTLRCSPRSGDLSVYWYQQSLDQGLQFLIQYYNGEERAKGNILERFSAQQFPDLHSELNLSSLELGDSALYFCASSVVPGSGETQYFGPGTRLLVL.

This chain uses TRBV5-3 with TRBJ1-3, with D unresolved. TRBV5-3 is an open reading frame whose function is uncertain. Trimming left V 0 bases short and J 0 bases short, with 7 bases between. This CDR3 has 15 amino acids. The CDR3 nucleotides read TGTGCCAGAAGCTTGGCAGGCCTCTCTGGAAACACCATATATTTT. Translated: CARSLAGLSGNTIYF.

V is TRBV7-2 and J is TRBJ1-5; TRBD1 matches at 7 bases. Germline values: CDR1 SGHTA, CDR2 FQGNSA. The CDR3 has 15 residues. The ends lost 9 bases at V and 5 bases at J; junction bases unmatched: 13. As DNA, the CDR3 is TGTGCCAGTCGAATCGGGACAGATCTTTATCAGCCCCAGCATTTT. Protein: CASRIGTDLYQPQHF.

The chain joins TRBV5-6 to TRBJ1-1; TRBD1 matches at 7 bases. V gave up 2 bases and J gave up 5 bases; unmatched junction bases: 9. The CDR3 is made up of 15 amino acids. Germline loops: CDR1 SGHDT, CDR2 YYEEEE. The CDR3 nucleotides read TGTGCCAGCAGCTTAATAGGGGGCTGGGGAACTGAAGCTTTCTTT. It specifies CASSLIGGWGTEAFF.

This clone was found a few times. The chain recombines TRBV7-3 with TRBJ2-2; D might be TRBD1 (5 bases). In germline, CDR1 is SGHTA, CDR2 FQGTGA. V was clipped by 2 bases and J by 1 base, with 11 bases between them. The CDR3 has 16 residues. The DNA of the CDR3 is TGTGCCAGCAGCTTATTGGGGCGACAGAACACCGGGGAGCTGTTTTTT. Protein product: CASSLLGRQNTGELFF.

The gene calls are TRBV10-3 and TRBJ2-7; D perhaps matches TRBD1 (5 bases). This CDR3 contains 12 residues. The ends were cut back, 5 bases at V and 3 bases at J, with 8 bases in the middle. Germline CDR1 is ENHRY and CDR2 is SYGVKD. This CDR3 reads CAISYDSYEQYF. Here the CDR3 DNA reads TGTGCCATCAGTTACGACAGCTACGAGCAGTACTTC.

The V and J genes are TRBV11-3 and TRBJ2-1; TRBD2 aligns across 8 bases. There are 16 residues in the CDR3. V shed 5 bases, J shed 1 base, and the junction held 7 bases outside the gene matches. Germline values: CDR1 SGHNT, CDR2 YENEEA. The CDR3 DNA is TGTGCCAGCAGCCAAGCTAGCGGGCTTTCCTACAATGAGCAGTTCTTC. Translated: CASSQASGLSYNEQFF.

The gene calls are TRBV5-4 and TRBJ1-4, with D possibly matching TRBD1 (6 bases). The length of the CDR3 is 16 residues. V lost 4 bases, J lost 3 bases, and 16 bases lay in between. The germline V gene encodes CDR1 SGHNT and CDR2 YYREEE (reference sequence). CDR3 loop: CASSLVSDSANEKLFF. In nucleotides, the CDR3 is TGTGCCAGCAGCCTGGTTTCGGACAGTGCTAATGAAAAACTGTTTTTT.

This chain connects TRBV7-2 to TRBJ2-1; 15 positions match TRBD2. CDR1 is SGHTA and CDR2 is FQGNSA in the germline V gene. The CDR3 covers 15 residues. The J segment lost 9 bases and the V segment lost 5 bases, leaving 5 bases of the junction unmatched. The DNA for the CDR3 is TGTGCCAGCAGCCGGGGACTAGCGGGAGGTATTGAGCAGTTCTTC. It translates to CASSRGLAGGIEQFF. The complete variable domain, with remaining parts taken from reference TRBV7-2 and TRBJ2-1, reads GAGVSQSPSNKVTEKGKDVELRCDPISGHTALYWYRQSLGQGLEFLIYFQGNSAPDKSGLPSDRFSAERTGGSVSTLTIQRTQQEDSAVYLCASSRGLAGGIEQFFGPGTRLTVL.

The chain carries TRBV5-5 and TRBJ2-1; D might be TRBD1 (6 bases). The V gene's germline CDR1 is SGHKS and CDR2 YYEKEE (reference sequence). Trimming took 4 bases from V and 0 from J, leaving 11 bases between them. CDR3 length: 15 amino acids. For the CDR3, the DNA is TGTGCCAGCAGCACGCAGGGGCCCTCCTACAATGAGCAGTTCTTC. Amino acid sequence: CASSTQGPSYNEQFF.

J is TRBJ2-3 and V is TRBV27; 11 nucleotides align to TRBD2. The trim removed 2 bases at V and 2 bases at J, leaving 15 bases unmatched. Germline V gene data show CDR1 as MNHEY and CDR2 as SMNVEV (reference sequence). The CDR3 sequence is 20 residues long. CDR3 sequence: CASSLRQARGTSGNTDTQYF. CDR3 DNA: TGTGCCAGCAGTTTACGCCAGGCGAGGGGGACTAGCGGTAACACAGATACGCAGTATTTT.

The CDR3 coding sequence is TGTGCCAGCAGCTTAGTCGGTCCGATGAACACTGAAGCTTTCTTT. It encodes CASSLVGPMNTEAFF. V and J are TRBV7-9 and TRBJ1-1; no firm D call. V shed 1 base and J shed 0 bases, with 9 bases lying between them. Looked up from germline, CDR1 is SEHNR and CDR2 is FQNEAQ (reference sequence). CDR3 length equals 15 residues.